A selection of T cell receptor beta chains follows, all from one sample in a study of blood T cells in healthy people across ages. Via MiXCR, TCRdb re-called the 5' RACE reads, giving one row per CDR3 protein. Of around 750,000 distinct CDR3 sequences listed, 50% to 65% are singletons. Sequencing input: blood. These receptors came from a man at least 80 years old in good health. Each CDR3 is given with its conserved first and last residue.

cdr3_aa j_call v_call
CASSRTGGRSGANVLTF TRBJ2-6 TRBV7-2
CATSDAKTGRFTEAFF TRBJ1-1 TRBV24-1
CASSLGSSGRMVETQYF TRBJ2-5 TRBV7-2
CASSSGRRLANEQFF TRBJ2-1 TRBV7-2
CASSEGRGTGQYEQFF TRBJ2-1 TRBV6-4
CASLSTRGMETQYF TRBJ2-5 TRBV2
CASSPSLTGNEKLFF TRBJ1-4 TRBV4-1
CASSFGGGKLFF TRBJ1-4 TRBV27
CASSYPNGYNEQFF TRBJ2-1 TRBV7-2
CAISESRIAGGPGTQYF TRBJ2-5 TRBV10-3
CASSLGRADRKSSGNTIYF TRBJ1-3 TRBV7-9
CVSSLVLADSDTQYF TRBJ2-3 TRBV5-1
CASSFYGRNEKLFF TRBJ1-4 TRBV5-1
CASSVPGLPTQYF TRBJ2-3 TRBV7-3
CSARAPGQGIYGYTF TRBJ1-2 TRBV20-1
CASSYQTIFDQPQHF TRBJ1-5 TRBV5-8
CASRPMTGAGGGYTF TRBJ1-2 TRBV27
CASSVALQGQETQYF TRBJ2-5 TRBV9
CASSPRTGGYNEQLF TRBJ2-1 TRBV5-1
CASSPNGLPTDTQYF TRBJ2-3 TRBV5-6
CASQGQVSNQPQHF TRBJ1-5 TRBV12-3/TRBV12-4
CASSSRASGRHRYAYF TRBJ2-3 TRBV9